This T cell receptor beta chain was retrieved from a study of cytomegalovirus exposure and HLA in healthy donors. CDR3 size: 14 residues. Germline V gene data show CDR1 as SGDLS and CDR2 as YYNGEE. With 0 bases removed from V and 5 bases from J, the gap between germline ends came to 12 bases. Findings and caveats of the study: The study recorded fewer than 200 TCR beta chains that were cytomegalovirus-associated. Prior analysis indicated that the majority of TCR beta V segments exhibited productivity approximately 90% or approximately 30% of the time.

This clone has more than one count but fewer than ten. What it binds is not known. The PCR contained 60 Vbeta and 13 Jbeta primers. Measured with immunoSEQ multiplex PCR; TCRdb has only the in-frame clones, and not every one. This repertoire shows roughly 100,000 clones, 10% found once; its top ten account for 5.5% to 7.5%. All the people who gave samples were healthy bone marrow donors. The sample taken for sequencing was PBMCs. This receptor was identified in a man aged 40-55 years in good health and CMV-seropositive. The chain couples TRBV9 to TRBJ2-7, with D unclear. The CDR3 spells CASSVAGAQNEQYF. CDR3 sequence (DNA): TGTGCCAGCAGCGTAGCGGGTGCCCAAAACGAGCAGTACTTC.